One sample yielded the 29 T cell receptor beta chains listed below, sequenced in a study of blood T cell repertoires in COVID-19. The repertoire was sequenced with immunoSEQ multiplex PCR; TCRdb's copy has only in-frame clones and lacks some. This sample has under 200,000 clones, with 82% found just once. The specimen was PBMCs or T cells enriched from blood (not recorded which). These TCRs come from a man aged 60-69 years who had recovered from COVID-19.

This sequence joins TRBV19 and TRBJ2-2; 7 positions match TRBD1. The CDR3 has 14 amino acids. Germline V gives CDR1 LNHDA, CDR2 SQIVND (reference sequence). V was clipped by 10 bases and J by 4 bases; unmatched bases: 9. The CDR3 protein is CATQQGQGTGELFF. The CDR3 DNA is TGTGCCACCCAACAGGGGCAGGGCACCGGGGAGCTGTTTTTT.

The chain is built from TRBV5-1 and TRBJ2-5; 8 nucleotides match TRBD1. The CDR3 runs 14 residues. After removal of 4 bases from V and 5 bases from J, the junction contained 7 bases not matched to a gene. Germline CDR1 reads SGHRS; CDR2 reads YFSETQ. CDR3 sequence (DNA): TGCGCCAGCAGCGGACAGGGTAGTGGGGAGACCCAGTACTTC. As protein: CASSGQGSGETQYF.

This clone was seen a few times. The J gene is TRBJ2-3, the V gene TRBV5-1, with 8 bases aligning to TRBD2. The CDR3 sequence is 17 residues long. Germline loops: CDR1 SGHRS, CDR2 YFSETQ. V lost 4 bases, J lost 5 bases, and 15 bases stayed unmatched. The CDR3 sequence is CASSPEASGRLGDTQYF. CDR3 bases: TGCGCCAGCAGCCCAGAAGCAAGCGGGAGACTCGGAGATACGCAGTATTTT.

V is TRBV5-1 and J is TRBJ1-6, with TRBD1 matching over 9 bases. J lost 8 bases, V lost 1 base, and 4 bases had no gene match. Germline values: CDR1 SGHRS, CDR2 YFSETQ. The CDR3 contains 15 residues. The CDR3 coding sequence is TGCGCCAGCAGCTTGACACAGGGGGCCGATTCACCCCTCCACTTT. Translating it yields CASSLTQGADSPLHF.

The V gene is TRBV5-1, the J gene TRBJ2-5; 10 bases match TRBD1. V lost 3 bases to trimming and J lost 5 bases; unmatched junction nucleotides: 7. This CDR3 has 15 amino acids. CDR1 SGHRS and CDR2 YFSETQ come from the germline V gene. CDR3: CASSSVTGGLETQYF. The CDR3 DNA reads TGCGCCAGCAGCTCAGTGACAGGGGGCTTGGAGACCCAGTACTTC.

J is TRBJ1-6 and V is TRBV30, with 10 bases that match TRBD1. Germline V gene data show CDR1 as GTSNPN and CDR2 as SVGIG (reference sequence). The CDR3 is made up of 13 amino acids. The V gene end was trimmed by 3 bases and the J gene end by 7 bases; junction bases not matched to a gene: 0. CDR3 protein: CAWRGQGNSPLHF. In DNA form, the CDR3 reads TGTGCCTGGAGGGGACAGGGGAATTCACCCCTCCACTTT.

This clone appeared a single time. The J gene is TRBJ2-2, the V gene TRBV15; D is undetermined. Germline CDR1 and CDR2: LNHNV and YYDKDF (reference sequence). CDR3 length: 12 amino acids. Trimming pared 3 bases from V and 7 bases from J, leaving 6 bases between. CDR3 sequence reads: CATSRSSGELFF. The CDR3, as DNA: TGTGCCACCAGCAGGAGTAGCGGGGAGCTGTTTTTT.

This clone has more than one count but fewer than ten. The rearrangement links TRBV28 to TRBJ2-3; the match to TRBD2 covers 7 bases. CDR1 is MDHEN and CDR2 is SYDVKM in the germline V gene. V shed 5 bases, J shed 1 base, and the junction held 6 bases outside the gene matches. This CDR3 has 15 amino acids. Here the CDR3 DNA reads TGTGCCAGCAGTGGGGGGGGTAGGGGCACAGATACGCAGTATTTT. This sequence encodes CASSGGGRGTDTQYF.

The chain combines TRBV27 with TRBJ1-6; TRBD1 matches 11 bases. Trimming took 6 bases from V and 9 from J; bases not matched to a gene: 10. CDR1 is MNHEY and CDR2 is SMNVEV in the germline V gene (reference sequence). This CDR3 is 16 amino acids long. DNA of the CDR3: TGTGCCAGCAGGGTGACCGAGGGACAGGGGGGTTCACCCCTCCACTTT. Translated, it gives CASRVTEGQGGSPLHF.

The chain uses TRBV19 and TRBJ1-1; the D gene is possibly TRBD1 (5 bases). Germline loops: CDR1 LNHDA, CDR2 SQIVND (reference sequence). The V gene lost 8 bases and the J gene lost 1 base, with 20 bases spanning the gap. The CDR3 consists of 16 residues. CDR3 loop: CASQPTGRGRNTEAFF. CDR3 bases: TGTGCCAGTCAACCAACGGGGCGGGGACGGAACACTGAAGCTTTCTTT. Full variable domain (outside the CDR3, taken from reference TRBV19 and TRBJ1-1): DGGITQSPKYLFRKEGQNVTLSCEQNLNHDAMYWYRQDPGQGLRLIYYSQIVNDFQKGDIAEGYSVSREKKESFPLTVTSAQKNPTAFYLCASQPTGRGRNTEAFFGQGTRLTVV.

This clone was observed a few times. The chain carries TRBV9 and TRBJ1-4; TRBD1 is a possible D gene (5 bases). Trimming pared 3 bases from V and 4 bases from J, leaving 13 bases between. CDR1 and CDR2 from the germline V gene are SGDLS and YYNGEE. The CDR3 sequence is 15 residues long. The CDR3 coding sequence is TGTGCCAGCAGCGCAGATAGGGGCTTTAATGAAAAACTGTTTTTT. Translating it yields CASSADRGFNEKLFF. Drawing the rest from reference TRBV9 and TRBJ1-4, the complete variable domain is DSGVTQTPKHLITATGQRVTLRCSPRSGDLSVYWYQQSLDQGLQFLIQYYNGEERAKGNILERFSAQQFPDLHSELNLSSLELGDSALYFCASSADRGFNEKLFFGSGTQLSVL.

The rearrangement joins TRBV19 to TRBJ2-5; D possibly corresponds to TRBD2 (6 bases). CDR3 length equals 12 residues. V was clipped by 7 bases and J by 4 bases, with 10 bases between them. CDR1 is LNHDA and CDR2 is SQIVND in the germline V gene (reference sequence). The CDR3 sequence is CASNRGSETQYF. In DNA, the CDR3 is TGTGCCAGTAATCGGGGGTCAGAGACCCAGTACTTC.

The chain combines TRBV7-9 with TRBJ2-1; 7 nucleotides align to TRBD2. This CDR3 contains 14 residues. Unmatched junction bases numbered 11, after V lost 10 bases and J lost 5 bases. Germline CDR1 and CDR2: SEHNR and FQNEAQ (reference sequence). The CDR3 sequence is CAILMAGVDNEQFF. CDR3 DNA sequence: TGTGCCATCCTCATGGCGGGAGTAGACAATGAGCAGTTCTTC. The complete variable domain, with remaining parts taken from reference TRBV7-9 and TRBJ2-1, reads DTGVSQNPRHKITKRGQNVTFRCDPISEHNRLYWYRQTLGQGPEFLTYFQNEAQLEKSRLLSDRFSAERPKGSFSTLEIQRTEQGDSAMYLCAILMAGVDNEQFFGPGTRLTVL.

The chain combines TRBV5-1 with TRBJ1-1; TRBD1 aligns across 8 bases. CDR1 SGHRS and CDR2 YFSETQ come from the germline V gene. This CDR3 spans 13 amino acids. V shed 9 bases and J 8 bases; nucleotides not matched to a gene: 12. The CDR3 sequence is CATRDRGIEEAFF. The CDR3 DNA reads TGCGCCACCAGAGACAGGGGAATAGAAGAAGCTTTCTTT.

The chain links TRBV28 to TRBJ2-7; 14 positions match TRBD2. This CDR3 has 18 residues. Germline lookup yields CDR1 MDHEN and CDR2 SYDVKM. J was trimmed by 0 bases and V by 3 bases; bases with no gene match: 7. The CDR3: CASSFPRTSGGSSYEQYF. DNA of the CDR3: TGTGCCAGCAGTTTTCCTCGGACTAGCGGGGGGTCCTCCTACGAGCAGTACTTC.

The CDR3 here is CASSYSSILPRTDTQYF. CDR3 nucleotides: TGTGCCAGCAGTTACTCGTCTATCCTCCCGAGGACAGATACGCAGTATTTT. The chain links TRBV6-2 or TRBV6-3 to TRBJ2-3, with D uncertain. Germline V gene sequence: CDR1 MNHEY, CDR2 SVGEGT. V dropped 0 bases and J dropped 3 bases, with 16 bases sitting between them. The CDR3 sequence is 17 residues long.

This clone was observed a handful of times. CDR3 coding DNA: TGTGCCAGCAGCTTAGGAGTTGGGGGACTAGCTTACAATGAGCAGTTCTTC. This codes for CASSLGVGGLAYNEQFF. J is TRBJ2-1 and V is TRBV7-2; 9 nucleotides agree with TRBD2. Trimming removed 1 base from V and 4 bases from J; junction bases left unmatched: 8. Germline values: CDR1 SGHTA, CDR2 FQGNSA. This CDR3 is 17 amino acids long.

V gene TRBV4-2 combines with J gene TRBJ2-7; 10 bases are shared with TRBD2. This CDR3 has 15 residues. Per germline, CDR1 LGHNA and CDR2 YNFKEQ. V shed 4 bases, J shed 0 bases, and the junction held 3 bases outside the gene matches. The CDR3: CASSREREGSYEQYF. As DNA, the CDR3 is TGTGCCAGCAGCCGGGAGCGGGAGGGCTCCTACGAGCAGTACTTC.

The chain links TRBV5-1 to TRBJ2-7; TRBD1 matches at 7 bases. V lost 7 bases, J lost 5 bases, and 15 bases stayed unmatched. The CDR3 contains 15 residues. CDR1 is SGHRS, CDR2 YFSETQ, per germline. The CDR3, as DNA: TGCGCCAGCTCACCTGGGAGACAGGGTAGGAACGAGCAGTACTTC. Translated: CASSPGRQGRNEQYF.

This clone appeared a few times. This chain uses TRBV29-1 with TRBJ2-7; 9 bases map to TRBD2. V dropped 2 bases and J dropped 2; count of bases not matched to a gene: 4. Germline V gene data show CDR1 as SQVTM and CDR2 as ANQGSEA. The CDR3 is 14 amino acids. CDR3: CSVERLAETYEQYF. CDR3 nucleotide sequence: TGCAGCGTTGAAAGACTAGCGGAGACCTACGAGCAGTACTTC.

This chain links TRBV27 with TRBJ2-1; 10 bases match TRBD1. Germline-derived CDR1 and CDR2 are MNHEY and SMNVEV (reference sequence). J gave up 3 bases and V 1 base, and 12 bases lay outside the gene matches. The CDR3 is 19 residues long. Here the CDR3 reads CASSLYPPAGTGVYNEQFF. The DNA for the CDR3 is TGTGCCAGCAGTTTATACCCCCCCGCCGGGACAGGGGTCTACAATGAGCAGTTCTTC.

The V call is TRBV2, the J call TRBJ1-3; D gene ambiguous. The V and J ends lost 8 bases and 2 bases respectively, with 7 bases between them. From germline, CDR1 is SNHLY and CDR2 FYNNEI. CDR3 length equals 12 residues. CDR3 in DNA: TGTGCCAGCGGGCCTGCTGGAAACACCATATATTTT. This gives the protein CASGPAGNTIYF.

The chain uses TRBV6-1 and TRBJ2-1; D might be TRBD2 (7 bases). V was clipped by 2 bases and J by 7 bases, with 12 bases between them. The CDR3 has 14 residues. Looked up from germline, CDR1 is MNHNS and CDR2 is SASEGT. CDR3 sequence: CASSEFRGANEQFF. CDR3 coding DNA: TGTGCCAGCAGTGAATTCCGGGGGGCGAATGAGCAGTTCTTC.

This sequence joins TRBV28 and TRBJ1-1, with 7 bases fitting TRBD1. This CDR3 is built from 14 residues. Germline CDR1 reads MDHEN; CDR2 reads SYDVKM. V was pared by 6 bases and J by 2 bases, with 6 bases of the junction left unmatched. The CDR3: CASSPGQLNTEAFF. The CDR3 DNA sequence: TGTGCCAGCAGCCCGGGACAGCTCAACACTGAAGCTTTCTTT. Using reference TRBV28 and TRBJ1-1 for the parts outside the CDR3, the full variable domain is DVKVTQSSRYLVKRTGEKVFLECVQDMDHENMFWYRQDPGLGLRLIYFSYDVKMKEKGDIPEGYSVSREKKERFSLILESASTNQTSMYLCASSPGQLNTEAFFGQGTRLTVV.

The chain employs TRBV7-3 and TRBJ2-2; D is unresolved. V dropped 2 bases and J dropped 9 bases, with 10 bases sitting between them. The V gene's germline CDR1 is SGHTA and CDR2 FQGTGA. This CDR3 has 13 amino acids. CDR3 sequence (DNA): TGTGCCAGCAGCTTATTGAGTGGGCGGGAGCTGTTTTTT. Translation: CASSLLSGRELFF.

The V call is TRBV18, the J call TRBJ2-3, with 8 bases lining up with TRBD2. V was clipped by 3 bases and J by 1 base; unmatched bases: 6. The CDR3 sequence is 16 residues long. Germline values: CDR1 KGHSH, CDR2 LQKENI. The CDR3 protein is CASSPLAGFGTDTQYF. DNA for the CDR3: TGTGCCAGCTCACCCTTAGCGGGATTCGGCACAGATACGCAGTATTTT.

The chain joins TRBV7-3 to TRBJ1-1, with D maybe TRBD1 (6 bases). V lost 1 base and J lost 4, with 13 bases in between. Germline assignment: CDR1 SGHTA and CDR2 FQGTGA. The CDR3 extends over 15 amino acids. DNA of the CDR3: TGTGCCAGCAGCTTAAGAGGGGGACCGACCACTGAAGCTTTCTTT. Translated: CASSLRGGPTTEAFF.

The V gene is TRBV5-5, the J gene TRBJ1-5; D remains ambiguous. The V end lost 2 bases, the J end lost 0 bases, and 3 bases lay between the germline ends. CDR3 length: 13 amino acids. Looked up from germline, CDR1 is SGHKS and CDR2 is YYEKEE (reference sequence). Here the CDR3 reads CASSFNSNQPQHF. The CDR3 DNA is TGTGCCAGCAGCTTCAATAGCAATCAGCCCCAGCATTTT. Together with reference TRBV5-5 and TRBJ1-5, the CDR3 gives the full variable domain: DAGVTQSPTHLIKTRGQQVTLRCSPISGHKSVSWYQQVLGQGPQFIFQYYEKEERGRGNFPDRFSARQFPNYSSELNVNALLLGDSALYLCASSFNSNQPQHFGDGTRLSIL.

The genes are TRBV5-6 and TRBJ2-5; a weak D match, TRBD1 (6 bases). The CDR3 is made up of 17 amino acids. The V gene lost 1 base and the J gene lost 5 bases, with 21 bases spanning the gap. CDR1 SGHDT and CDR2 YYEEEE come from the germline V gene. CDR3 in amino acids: CASSLFVDRMYLETQYF. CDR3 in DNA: TGTGCCAGCAGCTTGTTTGTCGACAGGATGTACCTGGAGACCCAGTACTTC.